This is a list of T cell receptor beta chains from one sample in a study of blood T cell repertoires in COVID-19. The repertoire was sequenced with immunoSEQ multiplex PCR; TCRdb's copy has only in-frame clones and lacks some. The table includes more than 200,000 clones, roughly four fifths detected once. Sequenced input: peripheral blood. The receptor set was obtained from a woman aged 35 to 49 with active or convalescent COVID-19. The CDR3 runs from the conserved cysteine through the conserved F or W.

v_call,j_call,cdr3_aa
TRBV5-5,TRBJ1-5,CASSKATGDSNQPQHF
TRBV7-7,TRBJ2-3,CASSPGLSASTDTQYF
TRBV29-1,TRBJ2-7,CSVGPLDTSSYEQYF
TRBV4-2,TRBJ1-4,CASSQVRGPNEKLFF
TRBV6-5,TRBJ2-7,CASSYPGGTANEQYF
TRBV6-2/TRBV6-3,TRBJ1-2,CASSALGEAYGYTF
TRBV24-1,TRBJ2-2,CATSESGKHTGELFF
TRBV10-2,TRBJ2-3,CASRDLAGSTDTQYF
TRBV28,TRBJ2-7,CASQPGHPSYEQYF
TRBV19,TRBJ1-2,CASSIVKQGYYGYTF
TRBV30,TRBJ1-2,CAWRATGAPGYGYTF
TRBV18,TRBJ2-1,CASSPPTSGRGYNEQFF
TRBV24-1,TRBJ1-2,CATSGRGLNYGYTF
TRBV6-5,TRBJ2-2,CASKGTGDTGELFF
TRBV6-4,TRBJ2-7,CASRLTTGSEQYF
TRBV5-1,TRBJ2-3,CASSPRREWADTQYF
TRBV19,TRBJ1-1,CASRDRNTEAFF
TRBV19,TRBJ2-1,CASSRDRAYNEQFF
TRBV28,TRBJ1-2,CASSLTGYGGGYTF
TRBV3-1/TRBV3-2,TRBJ2-7,CASSHRGTGTYEQYF
TRBV4-1,TRBJ1-5,CASSHPGQGEQPQHF
TRBV10-1,TRBJ2-5,CASSLDQETQYF
TRBV7-8,TRBJ1-1,CASSLGVEGTAGTEAFF
TRBV30,TRBJ2-3,CAWSLGGDTQYF
TRBV27,TRBJ2-2,CASRTGADGELFF
TRBV7-8,TRBJ2-7,CASSLGVLAGPEQYF
TRBV9,TRBJ1-6,CASSVDTGFNSPLHF
TRBV15,TRBJ2-2,CATSRGGLLNTGELFF
TRBV4-1,TRBJ2-7,CASSQEGTGISYEQYF
TRBV3-1/TRBV3-2,TRBJ1-2,CASSQEGRGPGYTF